What follows describes a single T cell receptor (beta chain). Germline V gives CDR1 SGHAT, CDR2 FQNNGV. This CDR3 spans 15 amino acids. Losses at the gene ends were 7 bases for V and 4 bases for J; bases not matched to a gene: 8. This entry comes from a study of blood T cell repertoires in COVID-19. On the study more broadly: The origin of the acute and convalescent COVID-19 samples was the United States, Italy and Spain. PBMCs, B-cell-depleted T cells, or T cells were the source of the cDNA or gDNA that made up the material.

Under the authors' procedure: Nucleated cell counts were estimated from reference gene primer amplification. The method was immunoSEQ multiplex PCR; TCRdb's version includes in-frame clones alone and lacks a portion of them. The V and J calls and clone size were taken over from that table, and D and trimming were inferred from the DNA. This sample has more than 150,000 clones, with approximately 90% found just once. The sequence was obtained from a man between 70 and 80 years old with active or convalescent COVID-19. Sequenced: peripheral blood. V is TRBV11-2 and J is TRBJ2-3, with 10 nucleotides matching TRBD2. The DNA of the CDR3 is TGTGCCAGCACCAAACTAGCGGGATTGGCAGATACGCAGTATTTT. Its translation: CASTKLAGLADTQYF.